The 8 T cell receptor beta chains reported below all come from one sample, sequenced in a study of cytomegalovirus exposure and HLA in healthy donors. Primers included in the PCR were 60 Vbeta and 13 Jbeta primers. Sequenced by immunoSEQ multiplex PCR; TCRdb stores in-frame clones only, minus some. The table records 150,000 to 200,000 clones, more than 70% of them present only once. Specimen: PBMCs. Receptor source: a woman aged 40 to 50 in good health and CMV-seronegative.

J is TRBJ1-4 and V is TRBV11-2; 7 nucleotides match TRBD1. Per germline, CDR1 SGHAT and CDR2 FQNNGV. V trimming: 3 bases; J trimming: 5 bases; junction bases outside the gene matches: 6. The CDR3 sequence is 15 residues long. For the CDR3, the DNA is TGTGCCAGCAGCTTGAGAGGACAGGCAAATGAAAAACTGTTTTTT. Its protein product is CASSLRGQANEKLFF.

J is TRBJ1-4 and V is TRBV28; 7 bases line up with TRBD1. The germline CDR1 and CDR2 sequences are MDHEN and SYDVKM. After removal of 6 bases from V and 8 bases from J, the junction contained 6 bases not matched to a gene. This CDR3 spans 13 amino acids. The CDR3 DNA sequence: TGTGCCAGCAGAAAGGGGGCCGGGGAAAAACTGTTTTTT. Translating gives CASRKGAGEKLFF.

V gene TRBV28 combines with J gene TRBJ1-1; TRBD1 matches at 7 bases. The CDR3 sequence is 15 residues long. V shed 6 bases and J 1 base; nucleotides not matched to a gene: 8. Germline-derived CDR1 and CDR2 are MDHEN and SYDVKM. The CDR3 spells CASSRRQGGNTEAFF. DNA of the CDR3: TGTGCCAGCAGCCGACGACAGGGCGGGAACACTGAAGCTTTCTTT.

CDR3 in DNA: TGCGCCAGCAGCTCGCCCGGGACTAGCGGCTACGAGCAGTACTTC. This encodes CASSSPGTSGYEQYF. J is TRBJ2-7 and V is TRBV5-1; 11 bases align to TRBD2. The CDR3 is made up of 15 amino acids. Per germline, CDR1 SGHRS and CDR2 YFSETQ. After removal of 3 bases from V and 3 bases from J, the junction contained 5 bases not matched to a gene.

V is TRBV6-6 and J is TRBJ2-5; D is uncertain. The closer fit of TRBJ2-7 to the DNA end suggests the J call may be wrong. The CDR3 consists of 13 residues. Germline loops: CDR1 MNHNY, CDR2 SVGAGI (reference sequence). CDR3 residues: CASSYLTDYEQYF. Written as DNA, the CDR3 is TGTGCCAGCAGTTATTTAACCGACTACGAGCAGTACTTC.

This chain connects TRBV27 to TRBJ2-1, with 7 nucleotides matching TRBD2. The CDR3 length is 14 residues. Germline V gives CDR1 MNHEY, CDR2 SMNVEV (reference sequence). The trim removed 4 bases at V and 5 bases at J, leaving 5 bases unmatched. CDR3 in DNA: TGTGCCAGCAGTTCACTCCTAGCGGACAATGAGCAGTTCTTC. It translates to CASSSLLADNEQFF.

The genes are TRBV7-2 and TRBJ1-3; a possible D gene is TRBD1 (5 bases). V gave up 5 bases and J gave up 0 bases, with 8 bases separating them. Looked up from germline, CDR1 is SGHTA and CDR2 is FQGNSA. The CDR3 is 14 amino acids. This chain's CDR3 is CASSPGFSGNTIYF. In nucleotides, the CDR3 is TGTGCCAGCAGCCCAGGGTTCTCTGGAAACACCATATATTTT.

V and J are TRBV6-5 and TRBJ1-2, with 12 bases lining up with TRBD1. V lost 5 bases, J lost 7 bases, and 8 bases stayed unmatched. CDR1 and CDR2 from the germline V gene are MNHEY and SVGAGI. The CDR3 length is 15 residues. The DNA for the CDR3 is TGTGCCAGCAGTGGCGCCGGGACAGGGGGCCTTGGCTACACCTTC. Protein product: CASSGAGTGGLGYTF.